These 20 T cell receptor beta chains came from one sample sequenced in a study of cytomegalovirus exposure and HLA in healthy donors. The PCR ran on 60 Vbeta and 13 Jbeta primers. Assay: immunoSEQ multiplex PCR; the TCRdb copy retains only in-frame clones and omits some. Found here are 200,000 to 250,000 clones, roughly four fifths of them singletons; the top ten hold about 0.58%. Material: PBMCs. Source of these receptors: a middle-aged woman in good health and CMV-seronegative.

This chain connects TRBV6-1 to TRBJ1-1, with TRBD1 identical over 8 bases. The germline V gene has CDR1 MNHNS and CDR2 SASEGT. CDR3 length: 15 residues. V gave up 5 bases and J gave up 3 bases; unmatched junction bases: 8. CDR3 sequence: CASSSRTGLDTEAFF. The DNA for the CDR3 is TGTGCCAGCAGTTCTCGGACAGGGCTTGACACTGAAGCTTTCTTT.

CDR3 protein: CASSQDRHRPEAFF. CDR3 nucleotide sequence: TGCGCCAGCAGCCAAGATCGGCACAGACCTGAAGCTTTCTTT. The rearrangement joins TRBV4-3 to TRBJ1-1; D unclear. The CDR3 extends over 14 amino acids. Germline CDR1 reads LGHNA; CDR2 reads YSLEER. Trimming removed 0 bases from V and 6 bases from J, with 11 bases in between.

The V call is TRBV2, the J call TRBJ2-1, with 15 bases lining up with TRBD2. Trimming removed 6 bases from V and 8 bases from J; junction bases left unmatched: 11. CDR3 length: 17 residues. From germline, CDR1 is SNHLY and CDR2 FYNNEI. CDR3 bases: TGTGCCAGCAGGGATTCGGGACTAGCGGGGGGTGTTTATGAGCAGTTCTTC. Amino acids: CASRDSGLAGGVYEQFF.

This clone was detected only a few times. This chain links TRBV10-3 with TRBJ2-3, with 7 bases identical to TRBD1. Losses at the gene ends were 6 bases for V and 0 bases for J; bases not matched to a gene: 6. CDR1 is ENHRY and CDR2 is SYGVKD in the germline V gene. The CDR3 loop spans 15 amino acids. In DNA, the CDR3 is TGTGCCATCAGCCTCCGGGACAGAAGCACAGATACGCAGTATTTT. Its protein product is CAISLRDRSTDTQYF.

The chain is built from TRBV6-1 and TRBJ2-3; maybe TRBD2 (6 bases). CDR3 size: 16 residues. Germline CDR1 MNHNS, CDR2 SASEGT. V lost 1 base, J lost 0 bases, and 11 bases lay in between. CDR3 sequence (DNA): TGTGCCAGCAGTGAAGTTGGAGGGGCAAGCACAGATACGCAGTATTTT. It yields the protein CASSEVGGASTDTQYF.

The chain has TRBV6-6 and TRBJ1-1; weak D call: TRBD1 (5 bases). The germline CDR1 and CDR2 sequences are MNHNY and SVGAGI (reference sequence). V lost 2 bases and J 0 bases, leaving 10 bases between the germline ends. This CDR3 spans 15 amino acids. CDR3 sequence (DNA): TGTGCCAGCAGTTACCCGACAGAAATGAACACTGAAGCTTTCTTT. This gives the protein CASSYPTEMNTEAFF.

The rearrangement links TRBV7-9 to TRBJ2-7, with D possibly matching TRBD2 (6 bases). The CDR3 contains 15 residues. Germline V gene lookup returns CDR1 SEHNR and CDR2 FQNEAQ (reference sequence). Trimming left V 6 bases short and J 0 bases short, with 15 bases between. The CDR3 here is CASSDNTGSSYEQYF. CDR3 nucleotides: TGTGCCAGCAGTGACAACACCGGGAGCTCCTACGAGCAGTACTTC.

This rearrangement joins TRBV5-1 to TRBJ2-3; TRBD2 is a possible D gene (5 bases). Germline CDR1 SGHRS, CDR2 YFSETQ. Trimming took off 6 bases at V and 3 bases at J, with 14 bases between the two ends. This CDR3 is 14 amino acids long. CDR3: CASNNGVLTDTQYF. CDR3 in DNA: TGCGCCAGCAACAACGGGGTTTTGACAGATACGCAGTATTTT.

The chain uses TRBV30 and TRBJ1-3; tentative D call: TRBD1 (5 bases). Per the germline V gene, CDR1 is GTSNPN and CDR2 is SVGIG (reference sequence). The CDR3 totals 18 residues. V was cut by 3 bases and J by 0 bases, with 21 bases left in between. As DNA, the CDR3 is TGTGCCTGGAGGTCCTTGCTCGGGTCAGGGTTCTCTGGAAACACCATATATTTT. Translation gives CAWRSLLGSGFSGNTIYF.

The chain links TRBV4-2 to TRBJ2-7; 8 bases are shared with TRBD2. In germline, CDR1 is LGHNA, CDR2 YNFKEQ. With 2 bases clipped from V and 6 bases from J, the junction kept 9 bases outside the gene matches. This CDR3 has 15 amino acids. CDR3 coding DNA: TGTGCCAGCAGCCAAAGGACTAGCCCAACTCGCGAGCAGTACTTC. Protein sequence: CASSQRTSPTREQYF.

The J gene is TRBJ1-4, the V gene TRBV5-8; D is possibly TRBD1 (6 bases). The germline V gene has CDR1 SGHTS and CDR2 YDEGEE. This CDR3 spans 17 amino acids. V was cut by 0 bases and J by 0 bases, with 12 bases left in between. CDR3 residues: CASSLGGGLATNEKLFF. The CDR3 coding sequence is TGTGCCAGCAGCTTGGGCGGGGGCCTTGCAACTAATGAAAAACTGTTTTTT.

The V and J genes are TRBV11-2 and TRBJ1-1; 7 bases match TRBD1. After removal of 5 bases from V and 3 bases from J, the junction contained 3 bases not matched to a gene. The CDR3 consists of 13 residues. Germline V gene lookup returns CDR1 SGHAT and CDR2 FQNNGV. CDR3: CASSLGTDTEAFF. The CDR3, as DNA: TGTGCCAGCAGCCTCGGGACAGACACTGAAGCTTTCTTT.

The chain joins TRBV30 to TRBJ1-2; D remains ambiguous. Looked up from germline, CDR1 is GTSNPN and CDR2 is SVGIG (reference sequence). CDR3 size: 12 residues. Trimming shortened V by 4 bases and J by 4 bases, and 10 bases separated the two germline ends. The CDR3 is CAWIQTPYGYTF. The CDR3 nucleotides are TGTGCCTGGATTCAGACTCCCTATGGCTACACCTTC.

The J gene is TRBJ2-1, the V gene TRBV6-1; TRBD2 aligns across 8 bases. With 4 bases clipped from V and 10 bases from J, the junction kept 9 bases outside the gene matches. The CDR3 sequence is 14 residues long. Germline V lookup: CDR1 MNHNS, CDR2 SASEGT. CDR3 in amino acids: CASSGPGGAWEQFF. As DNA, the CDR3 is TGTGCCAGCAGTGGCCCGGGGGGGGCCTGGGAGCAGTTCTTC.

This chain joins TRBV5-1 and TRBJ2-2; possible D gene TRBD2, 7 bases. There are 14 residues in the CDR3. The V end was cut by 2 bases, the J end by 5 bases, with 10 bases between. CDR1 and CDR2 (germline): SGHRS, YFSETQ. CDR3 residues: CASSFGGQTGELFF. The CDR3 coding sequence is TGCGCCAGCAGCTTCGGGGGGCAAACCGGGGAGCTGTTTTTT.

The chain is built from TRBV5-1 and TRBJ1-2; D possibly corresponds to TRBD1 (6 bases). Trimming pared 1 base from V and 7 bases from J, leaving 29 bases between. The CDR3 runs to 19 residues. CDR1 and CDR2 (germline): SGHRS, YFSETQ. The CDR3 nucleotides are TGCGCCAGCAGCTTGTCAGGGGTCCCAGGTGGCGGTATGGCAGGTGGCTACACCTTC. It encodes CASSLSGVPGGGMAGGYTF.

This rearrangement joins TRBV5-1 to TRBJ1-1; TRBD1 agrees at 10 bases. J lost 6 bases, V lost 1 base, and 9 bases had no gene match. Per germline, CDR1 SGHRS and CDR2 YFSETQ. This CDR3 comprises 16 residues. Here the CDR3 reads CASSLLGTGDGAEAFF. CDR3 sequence (DNA): TGCGCCAGCAGCTTGTTAGGGACAGGGGATGGGGCTGAAGCTTTCTTT.

The chain combines TRBV9 with TRBJ2-3, with TRBD1 identical over 7 bases. There are 15 residues in the CDR3. Germline CDR1 and CDR2: SGDLS and YYNGEE. Trimming took 3 bases from V and 2 from J; bases not matched to a gene: 6. CDR3 nucleotide sequence: TGTGCCAGCAGCGCAGGGACAGTGGTCACAGATACGCAGTATTTT. Protein: CASSAGTVVTDTQYF.

J is TRBJ2-5 and V is TRBV18; perhaps TRBD2 as D (6 bases). V gave up 3 bases and J gave up 4 bases, with 18 bases separating them. Germline CDR1 reads KGHSH; CDR2 reads LQKENI. The CDR3 totals 16 residues. DNA for the CDR3: TGTGCCAGCTCACCGTCCAGTAGCGGAGGATTAGAGACCCAGTACTTC. It yields the protein CASSPSSSGGLETQYF.

The genes are TRBV5-1 and TRBJ2-1; 9 nucleotides match TRBD1. The CDR3 length is 15 residues. V was clipped by 4 bases and J by 8 bases; unmatched bases: 10. The germline V gene encodes CDR1 SGHRS and CDR2 YFSETQ. Here the CDR3 DNA reads TGCGCCAGCAGCCTAGGACAGGGGTCCGCCGATGAGCAGTTCTTC. Translated, it gives CASSLGQGSADEQFF.